The sample holds a few counts of the clone carrying this T cell receptor beta chain. Its antigen is as yet unknown. The entry originates in a study of CD8 T cells in ankylosing spondylitis. The study's findings and limits: Researchers reportedly found disease-linked clones significantly enriched in matched ankylosing spondylitis synovial fluid.

Scientists made TCR beta libraries using quantitative 5'-RACE with molecular barcodes. One entry per CDR3 protein results from TCRdb running MiXCR on the 5' RACE reads. The sample has hundreds of thousands of distinct CDR3 sequences, under 12% seen once. The length of the CDR3 is 14 residues. V was shortened by 3 bases and J by 1 base, with 9 bases between the two germline ends. Per the germline V gene, CDR1 is KGHSH and CDR2 is LQKENI. The receptor was derived from a male donor with ankylosing spondylitis or in good health (not recorded which). The sample consisted of blood, either unsorted or a sorted T cell fraction (not recorded which). This chain uses TRBV18 with TRBJ1-1; unclear D gene. The CDR3 loop reads CASSPQAQNTEAFF. The DNA for the CDR3 is TGTGCCAGCTCACCCCAGGCCCAGAACACTGAAGCTTTCTTT.